This T cell receptor (beta chain) is from a study of T cell responses to AZD1222 COVID-19 vaccine. Findings of the study overall: Clonal diversity was possibly underestimated; the donors were predominantly white British and more often female.

Assay used: immunoSEQ multiplex PCR; TCRdb lists only in-frame clones, some missing. The repertoire holds around 150,000 clones, with just over 90% as singletons. With 6 bases removed from V and 5 bases from J, the gap between germline ends came to 13 bases. CDR1 is WNHNN, CDR2 SYGVQD, per germline (reference sequence). This CDR3 is 13 amino acids long. A word on this clone: Its antigen is not identified.

Sequences were derived from peripheral blood, sampled 28 days after the second AZD1222 dose. This clonotype was obtained from an adult who received the AZD1222 COVID-19 vaccine. This sequence joins TRBV10-1 and TRBJ2-5; tentatively, D is TRBD2 (5 bases). DNA of the CDR3: TGCGCCAGCAGGACGGGGTATTGGGAGACCCAGTACTTC. Its protein is CASRTGYWETQYF.